The source of this T cell receptor (beta chain) is a study of blood T cells in healthy people across ages. Primed by a sample-barcoded 5' primer and a J-beta primer mix, a second PCR proceeded for 7 to 11 cycles. TCRdb itself ran the 5' RACE reads through MiXCR, one entry per CDR3 protein. The sample has 650,000 to 800,000 distinct CDR3 sequences; under 45% are singletons. Comments on this clonotype: The antigen remains undetermined.

Donors ranged from roughly 6 to 100 years old and were healthy Caucasians in Russia. Germline CDR1 SGHRS, CDR2 YFSETQ. Trimming shortened V by 4 bases and J by 0 bases, and 19 bases separated the two germline ends. The CDR3 totals 17 residues. The study's findings and limits: Donors of long life had a larger count of naive CD4+ cells and greater diversity than aged donors. Per million T cells, TCR beta diversity dropped about linearly as age rose.

Sequenced material: blood. V and J are TRBV5-1 and TRBJ1-1; no reliable D call. The receptor was isolated from a man aged 55-75 years in good health. The CDR3 nucleotides are TGCGCCAGCAGCCCGGGGAGCCCGGCCCCAATGAACACTGAAGCTTTCTTT. Translating it yields CASSPGSPAPMNTEAFF.